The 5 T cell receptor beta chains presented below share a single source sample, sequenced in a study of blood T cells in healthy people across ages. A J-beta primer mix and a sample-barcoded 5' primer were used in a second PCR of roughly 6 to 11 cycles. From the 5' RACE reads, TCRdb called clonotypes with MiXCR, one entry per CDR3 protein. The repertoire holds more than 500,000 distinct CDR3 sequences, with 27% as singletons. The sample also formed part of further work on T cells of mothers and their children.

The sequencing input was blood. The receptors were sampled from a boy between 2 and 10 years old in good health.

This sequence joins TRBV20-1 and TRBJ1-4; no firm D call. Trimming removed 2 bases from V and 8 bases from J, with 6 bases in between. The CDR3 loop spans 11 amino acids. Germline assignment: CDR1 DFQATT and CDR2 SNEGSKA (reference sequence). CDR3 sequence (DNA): TGCAGTGCTAGACCGGGCGAAAAACTGTTTTTT. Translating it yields CSARPGEKLFF.

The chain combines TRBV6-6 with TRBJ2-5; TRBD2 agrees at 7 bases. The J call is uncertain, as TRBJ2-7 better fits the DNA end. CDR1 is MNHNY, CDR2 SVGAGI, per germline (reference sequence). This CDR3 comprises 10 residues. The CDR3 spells CAIGEGEQYF. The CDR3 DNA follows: TGTGCCATCGGGGAGGGCGAGCAGTACTTC.

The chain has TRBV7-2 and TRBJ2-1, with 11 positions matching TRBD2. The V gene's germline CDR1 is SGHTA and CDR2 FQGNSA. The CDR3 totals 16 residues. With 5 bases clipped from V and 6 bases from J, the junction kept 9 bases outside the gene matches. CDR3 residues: CASSPQGSGRVNEQFF. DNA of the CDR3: TGTGCCAGCAGCCCTCAGGGTAGCGGGAGGGTCAATGAGCAGTTCTTC.

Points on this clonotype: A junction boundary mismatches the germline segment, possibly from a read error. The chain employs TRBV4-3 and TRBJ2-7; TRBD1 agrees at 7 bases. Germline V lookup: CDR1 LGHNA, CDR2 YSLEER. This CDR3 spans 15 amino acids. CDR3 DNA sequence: TGCGCCGGCAGCCAAGCGGAACAGGGGCTCTACGAGCAGTACTTC. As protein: CAGSQAEQGLYEQYF.

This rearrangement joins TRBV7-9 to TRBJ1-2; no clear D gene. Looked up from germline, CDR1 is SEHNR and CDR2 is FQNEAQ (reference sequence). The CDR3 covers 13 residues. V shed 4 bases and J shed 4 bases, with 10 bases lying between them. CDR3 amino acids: CASSSDRSYGYTF. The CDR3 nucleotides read TGTGCCAGCAGCTCCGACCGTTCCTATGGCTACACCTTC.